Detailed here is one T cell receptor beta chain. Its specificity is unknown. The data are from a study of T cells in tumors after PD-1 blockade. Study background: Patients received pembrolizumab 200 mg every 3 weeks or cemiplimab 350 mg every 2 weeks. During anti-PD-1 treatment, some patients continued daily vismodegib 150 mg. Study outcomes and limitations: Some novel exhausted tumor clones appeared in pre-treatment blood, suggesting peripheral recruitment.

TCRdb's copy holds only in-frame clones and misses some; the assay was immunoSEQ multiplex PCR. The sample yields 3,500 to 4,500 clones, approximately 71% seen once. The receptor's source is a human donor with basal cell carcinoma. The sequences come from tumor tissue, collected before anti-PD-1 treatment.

CDR3 DNA: TGTGCCAGCCGCGGGGGTTTAGGGGGGCCCGGTGAAACCGGGGAGCTGTTTTTT. Translated: CASRGGLGGPGETGELFF. The rearrangement joins TRBV5-5 to TRBJ2-2; weak D call: TRBD2 (7 bases). The CDR3 consists of 18 residues. Germline V lookup: CDR1 SGHKS, CDR2 YYEKEE (reference sequence). V was shortened by 7 bases and J by 5 bases, with 27 bases between the two germline ends. The variable domain in full, completed from reference TRBV5-5 and TRBJ2-2, reads DAGVTQSPTHLIKTRGQQVTLRCSPISGHKSVSWYQQVLGQGPQFIFQYYEKEERGRGNFPDRFSARQFPNYSSELNVNALLLGDSALYLCASRGGLGGPGETGELFFGEGSRLTVL.